The sequence of this TCR beta chain was determined in a study of blood T cell repertoires in COVID-19. Across the whole study: The origin of the acute and convalescent COVID-19 samples was the United States, Italy and Spain. T cells, B-cell-depleted T cells, or PBMCs provided the cDNA or gDNA that served as material.

CDR1 is MNHEY and CDR2 is SVGAGI in the germline V gene. The V and J ends lost 4 bases and 0 bases respectively, with 13 bases between them. The CDR3 has 16 amino acids. Original methodology: Researchers report that nucleated cell counts were estimated from reference gene primer amplification. Assay: immunoSEQ multiplex PCR; the TCRdb copy retains only in-frame clones and omits some. V, J and clone size are those of that table, while D and trimming were read from the DNA. This table holds tens of thousands of clones, 55% to 80% found once. This TCR derives from a woman aged 55-75 years in a cohort sampled during active or convalescent COVID-19. The chain is built from TRBV6-5 and TRBJ1-5; D possibly corresponds to TRBD1 (5 bases). The sample comprised peripheral blood. This chain's CDR3 is CASSSRQFNSNQPQHF. DNA of the CDR3: TGTGCCAGCAGTTCCAGACAGTTCAATAGCAATCAGCCCCAGCATTTT.